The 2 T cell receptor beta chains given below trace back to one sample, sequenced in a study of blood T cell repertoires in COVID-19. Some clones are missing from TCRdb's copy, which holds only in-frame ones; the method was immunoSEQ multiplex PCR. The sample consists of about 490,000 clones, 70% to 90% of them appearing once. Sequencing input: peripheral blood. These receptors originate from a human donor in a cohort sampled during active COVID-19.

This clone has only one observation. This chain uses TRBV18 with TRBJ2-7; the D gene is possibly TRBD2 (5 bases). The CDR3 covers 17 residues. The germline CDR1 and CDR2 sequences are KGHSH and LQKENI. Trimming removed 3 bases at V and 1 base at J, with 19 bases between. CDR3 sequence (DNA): TGTGCCAGCTCACCGACTCCCGACGGGGTTTATTCCTACGAGCAGTACTTC. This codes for CASSPTPDGVYSYEQYF.

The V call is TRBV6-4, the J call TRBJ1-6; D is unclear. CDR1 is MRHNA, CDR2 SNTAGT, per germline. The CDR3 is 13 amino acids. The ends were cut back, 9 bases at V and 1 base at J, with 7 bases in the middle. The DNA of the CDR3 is TGTGCCAGTCGAGAATCCTATAATTCACCCCTCCACTTT. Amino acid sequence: CASRESYNSPLHF.